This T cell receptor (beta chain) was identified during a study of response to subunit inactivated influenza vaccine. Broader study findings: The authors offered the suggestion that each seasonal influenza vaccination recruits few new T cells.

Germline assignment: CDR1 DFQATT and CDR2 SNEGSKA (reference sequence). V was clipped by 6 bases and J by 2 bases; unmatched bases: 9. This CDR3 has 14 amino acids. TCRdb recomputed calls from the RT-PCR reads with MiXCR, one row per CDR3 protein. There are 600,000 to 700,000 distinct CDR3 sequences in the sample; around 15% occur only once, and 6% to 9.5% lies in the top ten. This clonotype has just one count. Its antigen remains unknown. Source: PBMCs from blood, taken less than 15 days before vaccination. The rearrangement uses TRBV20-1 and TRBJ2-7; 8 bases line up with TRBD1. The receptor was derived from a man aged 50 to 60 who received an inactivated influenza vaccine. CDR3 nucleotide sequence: TGCAGTGCGGGACGGACAGGGTCGACCTACGAGCAGTACTTC. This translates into CSAGRTGSTYEQYF.